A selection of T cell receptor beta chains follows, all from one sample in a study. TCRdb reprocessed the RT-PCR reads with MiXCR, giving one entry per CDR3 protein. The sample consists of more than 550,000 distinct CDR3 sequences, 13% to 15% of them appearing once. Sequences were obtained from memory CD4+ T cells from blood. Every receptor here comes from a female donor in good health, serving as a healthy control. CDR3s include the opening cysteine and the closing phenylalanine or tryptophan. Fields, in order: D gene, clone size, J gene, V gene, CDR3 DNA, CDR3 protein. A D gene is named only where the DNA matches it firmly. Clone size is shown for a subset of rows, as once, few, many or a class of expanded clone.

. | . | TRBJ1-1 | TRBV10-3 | TGTGCCATCAGTGACAGGGTTGAGACTGAAGCTTTCTTT | CAISDRVETEAFF
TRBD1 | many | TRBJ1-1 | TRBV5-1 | TGCGCCAGCAGCTTGAGGGACAGGGAGGCTTTCTTT | CASSLRDREAFF
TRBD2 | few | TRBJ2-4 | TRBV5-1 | TGCGCCAGCAGCTTGGAGGGAGGGTATGGAAACATTCAGTACTTC | CASSLEGGYGNIQYF
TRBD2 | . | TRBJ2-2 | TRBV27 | TGTGCCAGCAGTTTCGGACTAGCGCCGAACACCGGGGAGCTGTTTTTT | CASSFGLAPNTGELFF
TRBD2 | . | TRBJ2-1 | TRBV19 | TGTGCCAGTAGTGGGGGCTGGTTTGTTAGCGGGAGCACCTACAATGAGCAGTTCTTC | CASSGGWFVSGSTYNEQFF
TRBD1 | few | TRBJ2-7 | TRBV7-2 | TGTGCCAGCAGCTTTAGTAGGGACAGCCACGAGCAGTACTTC | CASSFSRDSHEQYF
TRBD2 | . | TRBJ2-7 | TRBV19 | TGTGCCAGTACCCGGGGAGCGGGGGTCTACGAGCAGTACTTC | CASTRGAGVYEQYF
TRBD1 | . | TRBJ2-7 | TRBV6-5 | TGTGCCAGCTGGGGGACAGGGGTATACGAGCAGTACTTC | CASWGTGVYEQYF
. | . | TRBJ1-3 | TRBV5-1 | TGCGCCAGCAGCTCGATGGGGTTGGACTCTGGAAACACCATATATTTT | CASSSMGLDSGNTIYF
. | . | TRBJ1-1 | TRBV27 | TGTGCCAGCAGGGACGTATACATGAACACTGAAGCTTTCTTT | CASRDVYMNTEAFF
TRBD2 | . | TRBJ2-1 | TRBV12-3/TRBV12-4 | TGTGCCAGCAGTAAGCGGGAAAACAATGAGCAGTTCTTC | CASSKRENNEQFF
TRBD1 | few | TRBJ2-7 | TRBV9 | TGTGCCAGCAGCGTAGCTACCGGTACAGGGGTGGACCACGAGCAGTACTTC | CASSVATGTGVDHEQYF
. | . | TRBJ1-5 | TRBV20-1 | TGCAGTGCTGGCCCCGGGACGAATCAGCCCCAGCATTTT | CSAGPGTNQPQHF
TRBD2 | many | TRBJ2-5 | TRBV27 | TGTGCCAGCAGTTCAAGGTCGGGACTAGCGGGAGTTGGGGAGACCCAGTACTTC | CASSSRSGLAGVGETQYF
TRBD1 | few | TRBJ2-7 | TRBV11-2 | TGTGCCAGCAGCTTAGACGGGACAGTTAGCTACGAGCAGTACTTC | CASSLDGTVSYEQYF
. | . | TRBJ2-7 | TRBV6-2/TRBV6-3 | TGTGCCAGCAAACAGGGCGTCCTTCCTGAGCAGTACTTC | CASKQGVLPEQYF
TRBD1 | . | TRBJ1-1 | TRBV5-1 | TGCGCCAGCAGCTTTCAGGGGGGGTACACTGAAGCTTTCTTT | CASSFQGGYTEAFF
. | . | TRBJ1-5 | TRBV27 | TGTGCCAGCAGTTTATACACGAATCAGCCCCAGCATTTT | CASSLYTNQPQHF
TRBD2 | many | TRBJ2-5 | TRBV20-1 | TGCAGTGCCGAAGCTGGGACTAATCAAGAGACCCAGTACTTC | CSAEAGTNQETQYF
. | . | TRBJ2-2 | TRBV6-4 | TGTGCCAGCAGTGCCCAGGTCGGGGAGCTGTTTTTT | CASSAQVGELFF
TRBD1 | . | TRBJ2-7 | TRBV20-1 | TGCAGTGCTAGGCAGGGGGCGGTGGACGAGCAGTACTTC | CSARQGAVDEQYF
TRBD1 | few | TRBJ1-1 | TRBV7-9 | TGTGCCAGCAGCTCCGACAGGGGGCAGAGGACTGAAGCTTTCTTT | CASSSDRGQRTEAFF
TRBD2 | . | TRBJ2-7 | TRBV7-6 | TGTGCCAGCAGCCCGATAGCGGGAGGGCCTTACGAGCAGTACTTC | CASSPIAGGPYEQYF
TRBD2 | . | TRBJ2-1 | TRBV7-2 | TGTGCCAGCAGCTCTAGCGGGCCGTACAATGAGCAGTTCTTC | CASSSSGPYNEQFF
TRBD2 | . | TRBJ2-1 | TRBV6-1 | TGTGCCAGCAGTGTCCAACCGGGACTAGCAATGAATGAGCAGTTCTTC | CASSVQPGLAMNEQFF
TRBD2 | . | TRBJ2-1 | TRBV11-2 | TGTGCCAGCAGCTCCCGGGACTACCTGTTGGATGAGCAGTTCTTC | CASSSRDYLLDEQFF
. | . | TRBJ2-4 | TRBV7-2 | TGTGCCAGCAGCTTAGACAGGCACCAAGCCAAAAACATTCAGTACTTC | CASSLDRHQAKNIQYF
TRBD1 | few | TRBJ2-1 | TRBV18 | TGTGCCAGCTCATTTCGGGACAGCGACAATGAGCAGTTCTTC | CASSFRDSDNEQFF
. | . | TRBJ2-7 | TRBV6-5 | TGTGCCAGCAGTTACTCCAGGCCCTACCCATACGAGCAGTACTTC | CASSYSRPYPYEQYF
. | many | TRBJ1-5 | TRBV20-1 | TGCAGTGCTAGGGATTTGGGGAATCAGCCCCAGCATTTT | CSARDLGNQPQHF
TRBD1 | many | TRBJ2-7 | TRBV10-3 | TGTGCCATCAGTGATTCGAGGACACAGGGGTCCCATTTATCCTACGAGCAGTACTTC | CAISDSRTQGSHLSYEQYF
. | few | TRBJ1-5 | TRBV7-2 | TGTGCCAGCAGCTTAGGAGGGCAGGGACCGCATCAGCCCCAGCATTTT | CASSLGGQGPHQPQHF
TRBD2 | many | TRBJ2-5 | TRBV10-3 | TGTGCCATCAGTGGACTAGCGGGAGAGGAGACCCAGTACTTC | CAISGLAGEETQYF
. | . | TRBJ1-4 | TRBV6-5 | TGTGCCAGCAGTCTCCGGGACGGTAATGAAAAACTGTTTTTT | CASSLRDGNEKLFF
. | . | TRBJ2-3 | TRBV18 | TGTGCCAGCTCACCTAACCGGGACTCAAGCACAGATACGCAGTATTTT | CASSPNRDSSTDTQYF
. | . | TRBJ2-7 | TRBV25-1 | TGTGCCAGCAGTGAAGGAGGGGGACACCACTACGAGCAGTACTTC | CASSEGGGHHYEQYF
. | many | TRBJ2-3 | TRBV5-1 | TGCGCCAGCAGCTTGTCGGGACCACGCACAGATACGCAGTATTTT | CASSLSGPRTDTQYF
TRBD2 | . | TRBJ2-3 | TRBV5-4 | TGTGCCAGCAGCGACCCGAGCGGGAGTGATACGCAGTATTTT | CASSDPSGSDTQYF
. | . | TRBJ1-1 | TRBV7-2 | TGTGCCAGCAGCCGACAGGCCGGGGCGAACACTGAAGCTTTCTTT | CASSRQAGANTEAFF
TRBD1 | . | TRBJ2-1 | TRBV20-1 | TGCAGTGCCAAACCTAAGACAGGGTACTACAATGAGCAGTTCTTC | CSAKPKTGYYNEQFF
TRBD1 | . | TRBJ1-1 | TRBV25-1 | TGTGCCAGCACCACGACAGGGGACACTGAAGCTTTCTTT | CASTTTGDTEAFF
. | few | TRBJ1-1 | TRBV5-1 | TGCGCCAGCAGCTCGGGGTGGGGACGGATGAACACTGAAGCTTTCTTT | CASSSGWGRMNTEAFF
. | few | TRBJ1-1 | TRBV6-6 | TGTGCCAGCACCCCACGAGGGGTCTCAGGCTTTGGCACTGAAGCTTTCTTT | CASTPRGVSGFGTEAFF
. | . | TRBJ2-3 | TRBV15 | TGTGCCACCAGCAGAGTCCAAGGTTTACTAGGCACAGATACGCAGTATTTT | CATSRVQGLLGTDTQYF
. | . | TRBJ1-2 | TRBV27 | TGTGCCAGCAGTCCAACGGTCAGGCCAGGAAAGGACTATGGCTACACCTTC | CASSPTVRPGKDYGYTF
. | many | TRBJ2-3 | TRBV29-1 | TGCAGCGTTGGACAGGGGCGCGTCGGGAGGGCCACAGATACGCAGTATTTT | CSVGQGRVGRATDTQYF
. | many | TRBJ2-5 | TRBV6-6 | TGTGCCAGCAGCCAAAGTCGGGCCCAAGAGACCCAGTACTTC | CASSQSRAQETQYF
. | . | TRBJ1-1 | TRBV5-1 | TGCGCCAGCAGCCCGGCTGCGACCCGAAACACTGAAGCTTTCTTT | CASSPAATRNTEAFF
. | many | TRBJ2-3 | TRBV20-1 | TGCAGCCCCCGGGACGGCCTCACAGATACGCAGTATTTT | CSPRDGLTDTQYF
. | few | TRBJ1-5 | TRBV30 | TGTGCCTGGAGTCGGGACGGAGCTGTTAATCAGCCCCAGCATTTT | CAWSRDGAVNQPQHF
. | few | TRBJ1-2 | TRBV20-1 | TGCAGTGCTAGTCCCCAACCCGAACTTGATAACTATGGCTACACCTTC | CSASPQPELDNYGYTF
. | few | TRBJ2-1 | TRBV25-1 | TGTGCCAGCAGTGAATACGGGGGGCACAATGAGCAGTTCTTC | CASSEYGGHNEQFF
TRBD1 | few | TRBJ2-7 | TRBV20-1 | TGCAGTGCGCCGGACAGGGGAGGGTACGAGCAGTACTTC | CSAPDRGGYEQYF
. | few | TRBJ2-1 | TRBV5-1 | TGCGCCAGCAGCTTGCCAAGACTAGTATCCGACAATGAGCAGTTCTTC | CASSLPRLVSDNEQFF
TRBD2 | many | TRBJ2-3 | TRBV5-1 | TGCGCCAGCAGACCGGCCCCGACTAGCGGGAGCACAGATACGCAGTATTTT | CASRPAPTSGSTDTQYF
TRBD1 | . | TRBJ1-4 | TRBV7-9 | TGTGCCAGCAGCTTCCAACAGGGGGCAGGGAAACTGTTTTTT | CASSFQQGAGKLFF
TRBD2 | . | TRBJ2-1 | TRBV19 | TGTGCCAGTAGTATTAGCGGGGGTTTGAATGAGCAGTTCTTC | CASSISGGLNEQFF